This TCR beta chain was captured in a study of cytomegalovirus exposure and HLA in healthy donors. Primers: 60 Vbeta forward and 13 Jbeta reverse. Libraries were prepared by immunoSEQ multiplex PCR; TCRdb keeps only in-frame clonotypes and omits some of them. Found here are some 100,000 clones, more than 75% of them singletons; the top ten hold around 10%. Trimming left V 2 bases short and J 7 bases short, with 15 bases between. Looked up from germline, CDR1 is SGHRS and CDR2 is YFSETQ. The CDR3 has 14 amino acids. The sequence came from a woman aged 40 to 50 in good health and CMV-seropositive. This chain connects TRBV5-1 to TRBJ1-1; D is unclear. The sample comprised PBMCs. DNA of the CDR3: TGCGCCAGCAGCTTATACAGTCCCTCGCGTGAAGCTTTCTTT. Translation: CASSLYSPSREAFF.